This T cell receptor beta chain is drawn from a study of post-analysis software for immune sequencing data. Study findings and constraints: Normalized Chao1 diversity was significantly lower in multiple sclerosis patients than in controls. Clustering by F measure revealed strong co-clustering among samples prepared together in one batch. Included in a set of about 5 TRBV segments more frequent in patients than controls were TRBV5-6, TRBV5-1 and TRBV20-1.

The J segment lost 5 bases and the V segment lost 5 bases, leaving 6 bases of the junction unmatched. CDR1 SEHNR and CDR2 FQNEAQ come from the germline V gene (reference sequence). The length of the CDR3 is 15 residues. TCR beta cDNA libraries included unique molecular identifiers. TCRdb recomputed calls from the PCR reads with MiXCR, one row per CDR3 protein. The sample contains approximately 570,000 distinct CDR3 sequences, roughly two fifths of which appear only once. This clonotype was seen more than once but under ten times. Its specificity is unknown. The chain links TRBV7-9 to TRBJ2-1, with 10 bases identical to TRBD2. The sequence was collected from a girl between 10 and 17 years old with multiple sclerosis. Material: blood. CDR3 loop: CASSPTSGANNEQFF. The CDR3 DNA follows: TGTGCCAGCAGCCCAACTAGCGGGGCTAACAATGAGCAGTTCTTC.